Included here is one TCR beta chain sequence, with context. Its cognate antigen is unknown. Libraries were prepared by immunoSEQ multiplex PCR; TCRdb keeps only in-frame clonotypes and omits some of them. There are about 580,000 clones in the sample; 95% to 98% occur only once, and 0.25% to 0.35% lies in the top ten. CD45RO-negative cells were positively selected for CCR7, leaving out terminally differentiated effector memory CD45RA+ cells. These data originate in a study of shared clonotypes between healthy human individuals. Overall study results and limits: Around 5% was the fraction of naive CD4 clonotypes found shared across a handful of donors.

The germline CDR1 and CDR2 sequences are MNHEY and SMNVEV (reference sequence). With 3 bases removed from V and 1 base from J, the gap between germline ends came to 6 bases. CDR3 length: 14 amino acids. The rearrangement uses TRBV27 and TRBJ2-2; a possible D gene is TRBD1 (5 bases). Source material: naive CD8+ T cells sorted from blood. The source is a man aged 25 to 40 in good health. CDR3 bases: TGTGCCAGCAGTTTCCAGGGGAACACCGGGGAGCTGTTTTTT. It codes for CASSFQGNTGELFF.